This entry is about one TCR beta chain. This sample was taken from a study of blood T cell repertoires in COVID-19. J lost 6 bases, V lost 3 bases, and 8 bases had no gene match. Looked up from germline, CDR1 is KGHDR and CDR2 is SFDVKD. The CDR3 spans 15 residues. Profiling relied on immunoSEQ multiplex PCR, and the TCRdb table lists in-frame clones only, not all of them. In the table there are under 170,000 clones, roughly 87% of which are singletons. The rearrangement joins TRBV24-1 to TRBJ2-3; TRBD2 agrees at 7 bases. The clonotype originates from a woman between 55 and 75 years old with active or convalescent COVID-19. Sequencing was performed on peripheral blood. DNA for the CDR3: TGTGCCACCAGTGATGGGGGGGTTGGGTTTGATACGCAGTATTTT. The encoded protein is CATSDGGVGFDTQYF.